These 28 T cell receptor beta chains came from one sample sequenced in a study of beta chain features in type 1 diabetes. Study conclusions and caveats: Moderate but significant shortening of TCRB CDR3s was recorded in all four CD4+ subsets from Type 1 diabetes patients.

Since all of the isolated RNA was reverse transcribed, expressed TCRB transcripts were what got sequenced. Method: immunoSEQ multiplex PCR; TCRdb's copy keeps in-frame clones and lacks some. The repertoire holds 150,000 to 190,000 clones, 10% seen once, with roughly 0.45% in the top ten. No cognate antigen is known for these TCRs. The sample consisted of central memory CD4+ T cells from blood. The receptor set was obtained from a man aged 25 to 45 with type 1 diabetes.

The chain uses TRBV6-1 and TRBJ2-1; D perhaps matches TRBD2 (5 bases). The CDR3 has 13 amino acids. The germline gives CDR1 MNHNS, CDR2 SASEGT. V lost 2 bases and J 10 bases, leaving 12 bases between the germline ends. CDR3 sequence reads: CASSESRAYEQFF. CDR3 DNA: TGTGCCAGCAGTGAATCGAGGGCGTACGAGCAGTTCTTC.

The J gene is TRBJ2-7, the V gene TRBV7-3; tentative D call: TRBD2 (6 bases). The germline V gene has CDR1 SGHTA and CDR2 FQGTGA. The CDR3 loop spans 15 amino acids. Trimming removed 0 bases at V and 9 bases at J, with 18 bases between. Here the CDR3 DNA reads TGTGCCAGCAGCTTAACGACGGGCGCGGGATCGGTGCAGTACTTC. It encodes CASSLTTGAGSVQYF. Variable domain in full (rest from reference TRBV7-3 and TRBJ2-7): GAGVSQTPSNKVTEKGKYVELRCDPISGHTALYWYRQSLGQGPEFLIYFQGTGAADDSGLPNDRFFAVRPEGSVSTLKIQRTERGDSAVYLCASSLTTGAGSVQYFGPGTRLTVT.

The genes are TRBV19 and TRBJ2-1, with 14 bases lining up with TRBD2. V was clipped by 6 bases and J by 8 bases; unmatched bases: 6. This CDR3 has 15 residues. The V gene's germline CDR1 is LNHDA and CDR2 SQIVND (reference sequence). CDR3: CASSGTSGSLHEQFF. CDR3 in DNA: TGTGCCAGTAGCGGGACTAGCGGGAGTTTACATGAGCAGTTCTTC.

This clone was picked up many times. The V gene is TRBV29-1, the J gene TRBJ2-6, with 8 bases that match TRBD2. V trimming: 5 bases; J trimming: 2 bases; junction bases outside the gene matches: 2. The germline gives CDR1 SQVTM, CDR2 ANQGSEA. The CDR3 has 14 amino acids. The chain's CDR3 is CSVREGAGANVLTF. The CDR3 DNA reads as TGCAGCGTTCGGGAGGGCGCTGGGGCCAACGTCCTGACTTTC.

In its sample, this clone was seen many times. Distinct nucleotide sequences in the sample also encode this CDR3. The chain recombines TRBV5-4 with TRBJ2-1; D may be TRBD2 (6 bases). Trimming cost V 4 bases and J 4 bases, with 15 bases left between them. There are 15 residues in the CDR3. CDR1 SGHNT and CDR2 YYREEE come from the germline V gene (reference sequence). CDR3 DNA: TGTGCCAGCAGCCTTCCCGCGGGGTTATACAATGAGCAGTTCTTC. Protein sequence: CASSLPAGLYNEQFF.

This sequence joins TRBV9 and TRBJ2-7, with TRBD1 as a possible D gene (6 bases). There are 15 residues in the CDR3. V shed 2 bases and J shed 3 bases, with 15 bases lying between them. Germline V gives CDR1 SGDLS, CDR2 YYNGEE. The CDR3, as DNA: TGTGCCAGCAGCGTTAATTGGGGGCCCCGCTACGAGCAGTACTTC. Its protein product is CASSVNWGPRYEQYF.

J is TRBJ2-5 and V is TRBV7-3; D gene uncertain. The germline CDR1 and CDR2 sequences are SGHTA and FQGTGA. The V end lost 3 bases, the J end lost 5 bases, and 7 bases lay between the germline ends. The CDR3 is 12 residues long. The CDR3 coding sequence is TGTGCCAGCAGCTTGAGTCTGGAGACCCAGTACTTC. This encodes CASSLSLETQYF. The variable domain in full, completed from reference TRBV7-3 and TRBJ2-5, reads GAGVSQTPSNKVTEKGKYVELRCDPISGHTALYWYRQSLGQGPEFLIYFQGTGAADDSGLPNDRFFAVRPEGSVSTLKIQRTERGDSAVYLCASSLSLETQYFGPGTRLLVL.

The chain has TRBV2 and TRBJ1-5; D not resolved. The ends were cut back, 8 bases at V and 11 bases at J, with 19 bases in the middle. The CDR3 is 13 amino acids. Germline CDR1 is SNHLY and CDR2 is FYNNEI. CDR3 sequence reads: CASVGREQSAQHF. CDR3 in DNA: TGTGCCAGCGTAGGGAGAGAACAATCAGCCCAGCATTTT.

CDR3 in DNA: TGCGCCAGCAGCTTCCTAGCGGGAGGAAGGGGTGAGCAGTTCTTC. Translating gives CASSFLAGGRGEQFF. The genes are TRBV5-1 and TRBJ2-1, with TRBD2 matching 11 bases. This CDR3 contains 15 residues. Germline CDR1 reads SGHRS; CDR2 reads YFSETQ. V lost 2 bases and J lost 9; bases outside the gene matches: 7.

The V call is TRBV30, the J call TRBJ1-4; tentatively, D is TRBD1 (5 bases). V lost 3 bases, J lost 0 bases, and 20 bases lay in between. Germline V gene lookup returns CDR1 GTSNPN and CDR2 SVGIG (reference sequence). The length of the CDR3 is 18 residues. CDR3 region: CAWSPGWDATPTNEKLFF. The CDR3 DNA is TGTGCCTGGAGCCCAGGGTGGGATGCTACTCCAACTAATGAAAAACTGTTTTTT.

The chain combines TRBV5-1 with TRBJ2-5; D remains unclear. V was cut by 2 bases and J by 3 bases, with 5 bases left in between. Germline lookup yields CDR1 SGHRS and CDR2 YFSETQ. The CDR3 contains 12 residues. Written as DNA, the CDR3 is TGCGCCAGCAGCTTCTCAGAAGAGACCCAGTACTTC. Encoded protein: CASSFSEETQYF. Supplemented by reference TRBV5-1 and TRBJ2-5, the full variable domain reads KAGVTQTPRYLIKTRGQQVTLSCSPISGHRSVSWYQQTPGQGLQFLFEYFSETQRNKGNFPGRFSGRQFSNSRSEMNVSTLELGDSALYLCASSFSEETQYFGPGTRLLVL.

The sample holds a few counts of this clone. The chain links TRBV28 to TRBJ2-5; D might be TRBD1 (5 bases). V lost 7 bases, J lost 1 base, and 10 bases lay in between. The CDR3 spans 13 residues. Germline lookup yields CDR1 MDHEN and CDR2 SYDVKM. Written as DNA, the CDR3 is TGTGCCAGCACAAGACAGTCCCAAGAGACCCAGTACTTC. Its protein is CASTRQSQETQYF.

A few counts support this clone. The chain uses TRBV5-6 and TRBJ2-7; 8 bases fit TRBD2. Germline V gene lookup returns CDR1 SGHDT and CDR2 YYEEEE. This CDR3 spans 15 amino acids. Trimming took 4 bases from V and 1 from J; bases not matched to a gene: 7. CDR3 sequence reads: CASSPGTSTSYEQYF. CDR3 bases: TGTGCCAGCAGCCCAGGGACTAGTACTTCCTACGAGCAGTACTTC.

This clone was counted only a few times. The chain couples TRBV2 to TRBJ2-1; 8 bases align to TRBD2. The CDR3 is 16 residues long. The V segment lost 2 bases and the J segment 8 bases; nucleotides outside the gene matches: 11. Germline loops: CDR1 SNHLY, CDR2 FYNNEI. CDR3 bases: TGTGCCAGCAGTGAATACGGGACTAGTCTATCCGATGAGCAGTTCTTC. Translating it yields CASSEYGTSLSDEQFF.

This clone was detected a few times. The rearrangement uses TRBV28 and TRBJ1-1; 9 bases line up with TRBD1. Trimming at V came to 5 bases and at J to 5 bases, leaving 12 bases not matched to a gene. The CDR3 loop spans 16 amino acids. Per germline, CDR1 MDHEN and CDR2 SYDVKM. The CDR3 loop is CASSSSGQGTKTEAFF. The CDR3 DNA reads as TGTGCCAGCAGTAGTTCGGGACAGGGTACGAAGACTGAAGCTTTCTTT.

The V and J genes are TRBV28 and TRBJ2-3; 11 bases line up with TRBD2. The germline V gene encodes CDR1 MDHEN and CDR2 SYDVKM. Unmatched junction bases numbered 5, after V lost 4 bases and J lost 2 bases. The CDR3 extends over 16 amino acids. DNA for the CDR3: TGTGCCAGCAGTTCGGGGGGACTAGCGGACACAGATACGCAGTATTTT. Translation gives CASSSGGLADTDTQYF.

The CDR3 here is CSVAALAGPTDTQYF. CDR3 DNA: TGCAGCGTTGCGGCGCTAGCGGGACCCACAGATACGCAGTATTTT. The chain has TRBV29-1 and TRBJ2-3; TRBD2 matches at 9 bases. Trimming cost V 4 bases and J 2 bases; bases outside gene matches: 7. Germline V gives CDR1 SQVTM, CDR2 ANQGSEA. The length of the CDR3 is 15 residues.

The chain has TRBV6-1 and TRBJ1-5; TRBD1 matches at 8 bases. CDR1 and CDR2 from the germline V gene are MNHNS and SASEGT. Trimming removed 6 bases from V and 5 bases from J; junction bases left unmatched: 6. There are 14 residues in the CDR3. The CDR3 sequence: CASRPSRGHQPQHF. DNA of the CDR3: TGTGCCAGCAGGCCTTCCAGGGGGCATCAGCCCCAGCATTTT.

This clone turned up a few times. The chain joins TRBV29-1 to TRBJ2-7; TRBD2 is a possible D gene (7 bases). Trimming cost V 4 bases and J 4 bases, with 11 bases left between them. The germline CDR1 and CDR2 sequences are SQVTM and ANQGSEA. The CDR3 totals 12 residues. CDR3 in amino acids: CSVVGGGYEQYF. The CDR3 bases are TGCAGCGTTGTAGGGGGAGGGTACGAGCAGTACTTC.

In this sample, this clone turned up a few times. The chain carries TRBV7-9 and TRBJ2-7, with a tentative D call TRBD1 (6 bases). The CDR3 runs to 13 residues. Germline V CDR1 and CDR2: SEHNR, FQNEAQ (reference sequence). V was clipped by 7 bases and J by 2 bases, with 12 bases between them. CDR3 amino acids: CASTRDTTYEQYF. CDR3 nucleotide sequence: TGTGCCAGCACCAGGGACACAACCTACGAGCAGTACTTC.

V and J are TRBV5-1 and TRBJ1-2; TRBD1 aligns across 7 bases. The germline V gene has CDR1 SGHRS and CDR2 YFSETQ. The junction had 9 bases not matched to a gene; V was cut back by 2 bases and J by 5 bases. The CDR3 is 15 residues long. The CDR3 loop is CASSFGQVLVYGYTF. CDR3 nucleotide sequence: TGCGCCAGCAGCTTCGGACAGGTTTTAGTGTATGGCTACACCTTC. The full variable domain, completed using reference TRBV5-1 and TRBJ1-2, is KAGVTQTPRYLIKTRGQQVTLSCSPISGHRSVSWYQQTPGQGLQFLFEYFSETQRNKGNFPGRFSGRQFSNSRSEMNVSTLELGDSALYLCASSFGQVLVYGYTFGSGTRLTVV.

This clone appeared a few times. The chain combines TRBV27 with TRBJ1-1; 8 nucleotides match TRBD1. The junction had 0 bases not matched to a gene; V was cut back by 2 bases and J by 1 base. The germline V gene has CDR1 MNHEY and CDR2 SMNVEV (reference sequence). CDR3 length: 14 amino acids. In DNA, the CDR3 is TGTGCCAGCAGTTTAGACAGGGGGAACACTGAAGCTTTCTTT. Translated, it gives CASSLDRGNTEAFF.

The chain links TRBV28 to TRBJ1-2; TRBD1 agrees at 10 bases. Germline-derived CDR1 and CDR2 are MDHEN and SYDVKM. J lost 6 bases, V lost 6 bases, and 7 bases had no gene match. The length of the CDR3 is 14 residues. CDR3 in DNA: TGTGCCAGCAGCACGGGACAGGGGACGGATGGCTACACCTTC. Encoded protein: CASSTGQGTDGYTF.

The CDR3 bases are TGTGCCAGCAGCTTGTCCGGGACTAGCGACGAGCAGTACTTC. Translating gives CASSLSGTSDEQYF. J is TRBJ2-7 and V is TRBV5-6, with 10 bases that match TRBD2. Looked up from germline, CDR1 is SGHDT and CDR2 is YYEEEE. Trimming at V came to 1 base and at J to 5 bases, leaving 3 bases not matched to a gene. The CDR3 totals 14 residues.

The chain uses TRBV7-6 and TRBJ2-7, with D perhaps matching TRBD1 (6 bases). V was cut by 5 bases and J by 6 bases, with 17 bases left in between. The CDR3 consists of 14 residues. Looked up from germline, CDR1 is SGHVS and CDR2 is FNYEAQ. The CDR3, as DNA: TGTGCCAGCAGCCTCGGACAGTCAGGTCGCGAGCAGTACTTC. Residues: CASSLGQSGREQYF.

The sample holds a few counts of this clone. The chain links TRBV28 to TRBJ1-2, with D possibly matching TRBD1 (5 bases). Germline CDR1 reads MDHEN; CDR2 reads SYDVKM. Deletions cut 3 bases from V and 2 bases from J, with 10 bases between. The CDR3 runs to 14 residues. The CDR3 DNA is TGTGCCAGCAGTTTTCTGGACACGAACTATGGCTACACCTTC. It codes for CASSFLDTNYGYTF.

This chain links TRBV4-3 with TRBJ2-5; the match to TRBD2 covers 7 bases. This CDR3 comprises 14 residues. Germline trimming cut 2 bases from V and 4 bases from J; bases unmatched to any gene: 4. Per the germline V gene, CDR1 is LGHNA and CDR2 is YSLEER. CDR3 bases: TGCGCCAGCAGCCAAACGACTAGCAGAGAGACCCAGTACTTC. This translates into CASSQTTSRETQYF.

The chain combines TRBV4-2 with TRBJ1-1; D may be TRBD1 (6 bases). Germline values: CDR1 LGHNA, CDR2 YNFKEQ. This CDR3 contains 13 residues. V was clipped by 3 bases and J by 6 bases, with 11 bases between them. The CDR3 sequence is CASSQSGGAEAFF. The DNA of the CDR3 is TGTGCCAGCAGCCAGAGCGGGGGCGCTGAAGCTTTCTTT.